This paragraph covers one T cell receptor beta chain sequence. Its antigen is currently unknown. CD45RO-negative, CCR7-positively selected cells formed the naive CD8 fraction, excluding terminally differentiated effector memory CD45RA+ cells. The material for each subset, its genomic DNA, was split evenly across several immunoSEQ plates. The table came from immunoSEQ multiplex PCR; TCRdb's copy has only in-frame clones and leaves some out. Of millions of clones in the sample, roughly 94% are singletons; the top ten hold 0.9% to 1.3%. Germline V gene data show CDR1 as GTSNPN and CDR2 as SVGIG (reference sequence). V was pared by 3 bases and J by 6 bases, with 17 bases between. The CDR3 is made up of 15 amino acids. These data come from a study of shared clonotypes between healthy human individuals. Study results and caveats: Large sequencing depth failed to make sorted-subset sequencing complete, rarefaction showed. Larger estimated richness was generally seen in naive subsets than in memory subsets.

The sequenced sample was naive CD8+ T cells sorted from blood. The genes are TRBV30 and TRBJ1-4; weak D call: TRBD1 (6 bases). The clonotype comes from a man aged 18 to 29 in good health. The CDR3 reads CAWRIAGANDEKLFF. DNA for the CDR3: TGTGCCTGGAGAATAGCAGGGGCTAACGATGAAAAACTGTTTTTT.